This T cell receptor beta chain was identified during a study of CD8 T cells in Susac syndrome. Study summary: Patients with Susac syndrome were, at the time of blood collection, therapy-naive, maintained on corticosteroids, or maintained on intravenous immunoglobulin alone.

The study's findings and limits: Where Susac syndrome CD4+ T cell repertoires were concerned, no clonal expansion was evident.

About this clonotype: Antigen unknown.

Random hexamers served to reverse transcribe about 0.45 to 1 ug RNA. TCRdb re-derived calls from the immunoSEQ multiplex PCR reads in MiXCR, one entry per CDR3 protein. The sample shows some 200,000 distinct CDR3 sequences, 75% to 95% of them seen only once. Material for sequencing was CD4+ T cells from PBMCs. The TCR sequence derives from a human donor with Susac syndrome.

This CDR3 is CASSDGKQGTTEAFF. CDR3 coding DNA: TGTGCCAGCAGCGATGGAAAACAGGGGACCACTGAAGCTTTCTTT. The chain recombines TRBV5-6 with TRBJ1-1, with 7 bases identical to TRBD1. Germline loops: CDR1 SGHDT, CDR2 YYEEEE. Trimming took 4 bases from V and 4 from J; bases not matched to a gene: 10. This CDR3 spans 15 amino acids.